This T cell receptor beta chain stems from a study of cytomegalovirus exposure and HLA in healthy donors. Regarding the study as a whole: For cytomegalovirus status, the classifier reportedly gave diagnoses with high specificity and sensitivity.

PCR primers comprised 60 Vbeta and 13 Jbeta primers. Clones were sequenced by immunoSEQ multiplex PCR, and TCRdb holds only the in-frame ones, with some missing. The data contain 100,000 or so clones, around 78% of them singletons. Points on this clone: Antigen specificity is unknown.

The CDR3 extends over 15 amino acids. The V end lost 1 base, the J end lost 3 bases, and 11 bases lay between the germline ends. Germline values: CDR1 SGHTA, CDR2 FQGNSA. The source is a woman in her thirties or forties in good health and CMV-seropositive. Sequencing was carried out using PBMCs. J is TRBJ2-3 and V is TRBV7-2; D is ambiguous. The CDR3 DNA sequence: TGTGCCAGCAGCTTAGGGGCCATAGAGACAGATACGCAGTATTTT. It encodes CASSLGAIETDTQYF.